What follows are 28 T cell receptor beta chains derived from one specimen sequenced in a study of shared clonotypes between healthy human individuals. Profiling relied on immunoSEQ multiplex PCR, and the TCRdb table lists in-frame clones only, not all of them. The sample contains 450,000 to 650,000 clones, 70% to 80% of which appear only once. What was sequenced was PBMCs. Source of these receptors: a woman in her forties in good health. Some clones in this sample may be carry-over from other donors' samples.

The rearrangement links TRBV11-3 to TRBJ2-3; D not resolved. This CDR3 has 13 amino acids. V dropped 3 bases and J dropped 2 bases, with 6 bases sitting between them. CDR1 and CDR2 from the germline V gene are SGHNT and YENEEA. CDR3 bases: TGTGCCAGCAGCTTTTCCGCCACAGATACGCAGTATTTT. It codes for CASSFSATDTQYF.

CDR3 in amino acids: CASSPGTGGYRFKLFF. CDR3 nucleotide sequence: TGCGCCAGCAGCCCCGGGACAGGGGGGTACCGATTTAAACTGTTTTTT. The chain uses TRBV5-1 and TRBJ1-4; 11 bases map to TRBD1. The germline gives CDR1 SGHRS, CDR2 YFSETQ. V trimming: 4 bases; J trimming: 11 bases; junction bases outside the gene matches: 13. The CDR3 length is 16 residues.

J is TRBJ2-2 and V is TRBV7-2; D remains unclear. V gave up 3 bases and J gave up 8 bases, with 7 bases separating them. This CDR3 comprises 12 residues. The germline gives CDR1 SGHTA, CDR2 FQGNSA. As DNA, the CDR3 is TGTGCCAGCAGCTTTTCGTATGGGGAGCTGTTTTTT. It encodes CASSFSYGELFF.

This sequence joins TRBV6-5 and TRBJ2-7, with 8 bases fitting TRBD2. CDR1 is MNHEY and CDR2 is SVGAGI in the germline V gene. The CDR3 sequence is 15 residues long. The ends lost 0 bases at V and 1 base at J; junction bases unmatched: 2. Written as DNA, the CDR3 is TGTGCCAGCAGTTACTCGACGGGAGGGTCCTACGAGCAGTACTTC. Protein sequence: CASSYSTGGSYEQYF.

Concerning this clone itself: A much bigger clone sits one base away, suggesting this may be a read error. The chain couples TRBV4-1 to TRBJ1-5; D uncertain. Germline CDR1 and CDR2: MGHRA and YSYEKL. The CDR3 is 16 residues long. CDR3 sequence reads: CTSSQDPPGSNQPQHF. The CDR3 DNA sequence: TGCACCAGCAGCCAAGATCCCCCGGGAAGCAATCAGCCCCAGCATTTT.

This clone has just a few counts. The chain couples TRBV11-2 to TRBJ1-1; no firm D call. The length of the CDR3 is 12 residues. Germline values: CDR1 SGHAT, CDR2 FQNNGV. V lost 3 bases to trimming and J lost 0 bases, with 2 bases between them. This CDR3 reads CASSFVNTEAFF. CDR3 DNA sequence: TGTGCCAGCAGCTTTGTGAACACTGAAGCTTTCTTT.

This clone was detected ten times or more. The genes are TRBV6-5 and TRBJ2-3; 8 bases are a match to TRBD2. Germline V gene sequence: CDR1 MNHEY, CDR2 SVGAGI. V shed 2 bases, J shed 0 bases, and the junction held 4 bases outside the gene matches. This CDR3 is built from 16 residues. CDR3 amino acids: CASSYTPSGSTDTQYF. The CDR3 DNA reads as TGTGCCAGCAGTTACACCCCTAGCGGGAGCACAGATACGCAGTATTTT.

This clone was seen at least ten times. This chain connects TRBV2 to TRBJ2-5; D gene uncertain. Germline loops: CDR1 SNHLY, CDR2 FYNNEI. Trimming stripped 2 bases from V and 8 bases from J, with 18 bases between. The CDR3 is made up of 15 amino acids. The CDR3 DNA sequence: TGTGCCAGCAGTGAACGGGTAGTAGGGAAGGTCACCCAGTACTTC. Protein sequence: CASSERVVGKVTQYF. Full variable domain (remainder filled in from reference TRBV2 and TRBJ2-5): EPEVTQTPSHQVTQMGQEVILRCVPISNHLYFYWYRQILGQKVEFLVSFYNNEISEKSEIFDDQFSVERPDGSNFTLKIRSTKLEDSAMYFCASSERVVGKVTQYFGPGTRLLVL.

The chain employs TRBV11-1 and TRBJ2-5, with D possibly being TRBD1 (5 bases). The CDR3 covers 12 residues. The ends were cut back, 6 bases at V and 5 bases at J, with 10 bases in the middle. Per germline, CDR1 SGHAT and CDR2 FQDESV (reference sequence). Here the CDR3 reads CASRQGMETQYF. The CDR3 DNA is TGTGCCAGCAGGCAGGGAATGGAGACCCAGTACTTC.

The rearrangement links TRBV19 to TRBJ1-5; tentatively, D is TRBD1 (6 bases). The germline V and J ends were trimmed by 1 base and 2 bases, with 9 bases remaining between them. Germline CDR1 is LNHDA and CDR2 is SQIVND (reference sequence). CDR3 size: 15 residues. The chain's CDR3 is CASSIGQVGNQPQHF. CDR3 bases: TGTGCCAGTAGTATAGGACAGGTGGGCAATCAGCCCCAGCATTTT.

V gene TRBV5-1 combines with J gene TRBJ1-4; 10 positions agree with TRBD1. This CDR3 has 17 residues. V trimming: 3 bases; J trimming: 3 bases; junction bases outside the gene matches: 8. From germline, CDR1 is SGHRS and CDR2 YFSETQ. CDR3 DNA: TGCGCCAGCAGCTCGACAGGGGGCGCCCCTGCTAATGAAAAACTGTTTTTT. Translating it yields CASSSTGGAPANEKLFF.

The rearrangement joins TRBV19 to TRBJ2-7; D might be TRBD1 (5 bases). Trimming took off 1 base at V and 0 bases at J, with 13 bases between the two ends. The CDR3 runs to 16 residues. CDR1 is LNHDA, CDR2 SQIVND, per germline (reference sequence). The CDR3 protein is CASSIGRQGVSYEQYF. In nucleotides, the CDR3 is TGTGCCAGTAGTATAGGACGCCAGGGCGTCTCCTACGAGCAGTACTTC.

The rearrangement links TRBV7-9 to TRBJ2-1; tentatively, D is TRBD1 or TRBD2 (9 bases each). Trimming removed 5 bases at V and 4 bases at J, with 24 bases between. Per germline, CDR1 SEHNR and CDR2 FQNEAQ (reference sequence). There are 18 residues in the CDR3. The CDR3 loop reads CASSLQGAPSGKYNEQFF. The CDR3 DNA sequence: TGTGCCAGCAGCCTACAGGGGGCGCCTAGCGGGAAATACAATGAGCAGTTCTTC.

The chain joins TRBV5-1 to TRBJ2-7; TRBD1 agrees at 7 bases. Per the germline V gene, CDR1 is SGHRS and CDR2 is YFSETQ. Losses at the gene ends were 3 bases for V and 3 bases for J; bases not matched to a gene: 9. The CDR3 covers 15 residues. The CDR3 DNA is TGCGCCAGCAGCTACGGGACAGCACCTATCTACGAGCAGTACTTC. This codes for CASSYGTAPIYEQYF.

The V call is TRBV11-2, the J call TRBJ2-7, with D uncertain. V lost 1 base and J lost 0, with 7 bases in between. Germline lookup yields CDR1 SGHAT and CDR2 FQNNGV. The CDR3 runs to 14 residues. The CDR3 DNA is TGTGCCAGCAGCTTAGTCGGAAGCTCCTACGAGCAGTACTTC. Protein product: CASSLVGSSYEQYF.

This chain connects TRBV30 to TRBJ2-3; D may be TRBD2 (5 bases). This CDR3 region has 12 residues. Germline CDR1 is GTSNPN and CDR2 is SVGIG (reference sequence). V was clipped by 4 bases and J by 5 bases, with 10 bases between them. CDR3 nucleotide sequence: TGTGCCTGGAAACGGGGTTTAGATACGCAGTATTTT. This sequence encodes CAWKRGLDTQYF.

V usage is TRBV5-1 and J usage is TRBJ1-4; D call uncertain. This CDR3 is built from 15 residues. Germline loops: CDR1 SGHRS, CDR2 YFSETQ. V was clipped by 0 bases and J by 4 bases, with 10 bases between them. The CDR3 nucleotides read TGCGCCAGCAGCTTGGCTCCAGGAAATAATGAAAAACTGTTTTTT. It is translated as CASSLAPGNNEKLFF.

This clone showed up just a few times. V and J are TRBV19 and TRBJ2-5; 7 nucleotides agree with TRBD2. The J call may be faulty, since TRBJ2-7 better matches the DNA end. CDR3 length: 13 amino acids. The germline CDR1 and CDR2 sequences are LNHDA and SQIVND (reference sequence). CDR3 sequence: CASSHGLAYEQYF. In DNA, the CDR3 is TGTGCCAGTAGTCACGGACTAGCCTACGAGCAGTACTTC.

This clone has ten or more counts. This sample includes further DNA sequences coding for the same CDR3. The chain joins TRBV6-5 to TRBJ1-6; D perhaps matches TRBD1 (6 bases). Germline values: CDR1 MNHEY, CDR2 SVGAGI. The CDR3 runs to 14 residues. V lost 0 bases and J 9 bases, leaving 9 bases between the germline ends. DNA of the CDR3: TGTGCCAGCAGTTACTCGGGGGGCTCTTCACCCCTCCACTTT. Translated: CASSYSGGSSPLHF.

The chain combines TRBV21-1 with TRBJ2-4; TRBD2 was called by the table and not checked on the DNA. TRBV21-1 is labeled a pseudogene. The CDR3 extends over 15 amino acids. CDR3 nucleotides: TGTGCCAGCAGCAAGTACCGTACCATTCGGGACATTCAGTACTTC. Protein: CASSKYRTIRDIQYF.

The genes are TRBV6-1 and TRBJ2-6; 8 bases line up with TRBD1. Germline V lookup: CDR1 MNHNS, CDR2 SASEGT. Unmatched junction bases numbered 10, after V lost 0 bases and J lost 0 bases. The CDR3 loop spans 20 amino acids. In DNA form, the CDR3 reads TGTGCCAGCAGTGAAGCATTAGGGACAGGCCAATTCTCTGGGGCCAACGTCCTGACTTTC. Translating gives CASSEALGTGQFSGANVLTF.

The rearrangement uses TRBV7-9 and TRBJ1-1; 7 bases map to TRBD1. Germline V CDR1 and CDR2: SEHNR, FQNEAQ (reference sequence). The CDR3 totals 15 residues. Trimming removed 7 bases from V and 3 bases from J; junction bases left unmatched: 11. The CDR3 here is CASNRLQGFDTEAFF. The CDR3 DNA is TGTGCCAGCAACAGGTTACAGGGGTTTGACACTGAAGCTTTCTTT. The whole variable domain, filled in from reference TRBV7-9 and TRBJ1-1, reads DTGVSQNPRHKITKRGQNVTFRCDPISEHNRLYWYRQTLGQGPEFLTYFQNEAQLEKSRLLSDRFSAERPKGSFSTLEIQRTEQGDSAMYLCASNRLQGFDTEAFFGQGTRLTVV.

The genes are TRBV28 and TRBJ2-4; TRBD2 agrees at 8 bases. Trimming cost V 6 bases and J 0 bases; bases outside gene matches: 10. Per the germline V gene, CDR1 is MDHEN and CDR2 is SYDVKM. CDR3 length: 17 residues. As DNA, the CDR3 is TGTGCCAGCAGAGTAGCGGGGAAAGATTTAGCCAAAAACATTCAGTACTTC. Its protein is CASRVAGKDLAKNIQYF.

This clone has ten or more counts. The V gene is TRBV6-4, the J gene TRBJ2-2; D perhaps matches TRBD2 (6 bases). The germline V gene has CDR1 MRHNA and CDR2 SNTAGT. This CDR3 has 15 residues. Between the trimmed V and J ends, which lost 8 bases and 8 bases, there was a span of 21 bases. The CDR3 region is CASGDSDTPSGELFF. CDR3 bases: TGTGCCAGCGGGGACTCTGACACACCCTCGGGGGAGCTGTTTTTT.

In this sample, this clone turned up a few times. A much larger clone sits a single nucleotide away, making a read error possible. The chain joins TRBV7-2 to TRBJ2-2, with a weak D call TRBD2 (5 bases). There are 11 residues in the CDR3. Trimming stripped 6 bases from V and 6 bases from J, with 5 bases between. The germline V gene encodes CDR1 SGHTA and CDR2 FQGNSA. The CDR3 nucleotides are TGTGCCAGCAGGGAGGCCGGGGAGCTGTTTTTT. This translates into CASREAGELFF.

This chain links TRBV2 with TRBJ2-4, with a tentative D call TRBD2 (6 bases). Germline assignment: CDR1 SNHLY and CDR2 FYNNEI. The CDR3 sequence is 16 residues long. The ends were cut back, 8 bases at V and 0 bases at J, with 17 bases in the middle. The CDR3, as DNA: TGTGCCAGCGGTAGGGACTTGCAGCTAGCCAAAAACATTCAGTACTTC. It specifies CASGRDLQLAKNIQYF.

J is TRBJ1-1 and V is TRBV13; D perhaps matches TRBD1 (6 bases). Germline V lookup: CDR1 PRHDT, CDR2 FYEKMQ (reference sequence). CDR3 size: 14 residues. V was pared by 3 bases and J by 0 bases, with 8 bases between. The CDR3 reads CASSFGGLNTEAFF. DNA for the CDR3: TGTGCCAGCAGCTTCGGGGGGCTGAACACTGAAGCTTTCTTT.

This clone occurred once. One end of the junction does not line up with germline, which may come from a read error. This rearrangement joins TRBV6-5 to TRBJ2-3; 9 bases match TRBD2. The CDR3 loop spans 15 amino acids. CDR1 and CDR2 (germline): MNHEY, SVGAGI. The CDR3 is CASSYFGTSPETQYF. The CDR3 DNA reads as TGTGCCAGCAGTTACTTTGGGACTAGCCCAGAGACGCAGTATTTT.